The 23 T cell receptor beta chains presented below share a single source sample, sequenced in a study of blood T cell repertoires in COVID-19 (dated by TCRdb to the early 2020s). Library method: the immunoSEQ multiplex PCR assay. This is the immuneACCESS table as TCRdb keeps it, with only in-frame sequences that have V and J called. A part of the clones is gone; compared with another copy, unresolved V genes explain less than half, and the rest is unexplained. Counted in this sample were under 200,000 clones; about 85% of them appeared once. In total, the top ten clones hold around 5% of the sample. Sequencing was performed on peripheral blood. The receptors originated from a woman older than 75 with acute or convalescent COVID-19.

The J gene is TRBJ2-7, the V gene TRBV12-5; 10 bases align to TRBD1. The CDR3 sequence is 18 residues long. Germline V lookup: CDR1 LGHNT, CDR2 FRNRAP. V gave up 1 base and J gave up 3 bases; unmatched junction bases: 12. This CDR3 is CASGLGPSGQGLLYEQYF. The CDR3 nucleotides are TGTGCTAGTGGTTTGGGGCCGTCGGGACAGGGGTTACTCTACGAGCAGTACTTC.

The rearrangement uses TRBV27 and TRBJ2-4, with D possibly TRBD2 on 6 matching bases. This CDR3 comprises 16 residues. Germline-derived CDR1 and CDR2 are MNHEY and SMNVEV (reference sequence). V lost 0 bases and J lost 8, with 17 bases in between. This CDR3 reads CASSLSPGGFADIQYF. CDR3 DNA: TGTGCCAGCAGTTTATCGCCCGGGGGTTTTGCGGACATTCAGTACTTC.

This clone appeared once. V gene TRBV5-1 combines with J gene TRBJ2-1, with TRBD1 identical over 8 bases. Germline CDR1 reads SGHRS; CDR2 reads YFSETQ. Germline trimming cut 5 bases from V and 4 bases from J; bases unmatched to any gene: 8. This CDR3 contains 15 residues. The CDR3 spells CASRRQGPSYNEQFF. CDR3 DNA: TGCGCCAGCAGGAGACAGGGGCCTAGTTACAATGAGCAGTTCTTC.

The rearrangement links TRBV9 to TRBJ2-3; 9 bases fit TRBD2. CDR1 and CDR2 from the germline V gene are SGDLS and YYNGEE. This CDR3 is 16 amino acids long. Germline trimming cut 5 bases from V and 6 bases from J; bases unmatched to any gene: 13. CDR3 protein: CASSSGGSGSTDTQYF. The CDR3 nucleotides read TGTGCCAGCAGTTCGGGGGGTAGCGGGAGTACGGATACGCAGTATTTT.

V is TRBV29-1 and J is TRBJ1-1, with a tentative D call TRBD1 (6 bases). CDR3 length equals 13 residues. Trimming left V 5 bases short and J 5 bases short, with 15 bases between. In germline, CDR1 is SQVTM, CDR2 ANQGSEA. DNA for the CDR3: TGCAGCGTTACGATAGACAGGAGGACTGAAGCTTTCTTT. Encoded protein: CSVTIDRRTEAFF.

The chain couples TRBV19 to TRBJ1-4; 8 nucleotides line up with TRBD1. J was trimmed by 0 bases and V by 5 bases; bases with no gene match: 11. The V gene's germline CDR1 is LNHDA and CDR2 SQIVND (reference sequence). The CDR3 length is 18 residues. CDR3 sequence: CASSPPPGQAATNEKLFF. The CDR3 DNA follows: TGTGCCAGTAGTCCTCCCCCGGGACAGGCAGCAACTAATGAAAAACTGTTTTTT.

This sequence joins TRBV19 and TRBJ1-4; a possible D gene is TRBD1 (6 bases). With 2 bases removed from V and 10 bases from J, the gap between germline ends came to 11 bases. Looked up from germline, CDR1 is LNHDA and CDR2 is SQIVND (reference sequence). CDR3 size: 13 residues. CDR3 sequence reads: CASSIKGGGKLFF. In nucleotides, the CDR3 is TGTGCCAGTAGTATAAAAGGGGGTGGAAAACTGTTTTTT.

The chain joins TRBV7-6 to TRBJ2-1, with TRBD2 identical over 8 bases. Trimming at V came to 5 bases and at J to 6 bases, leaving 6 bases not matched to a gene. Germline CDR1 is SGHVS and CDR2 is FNYEAQ. The CDR3 has 14 residues. The CDR3 coding sequence is TGTGCCAGCAGCGGCCTAGCGGGTTCCAATGAGCAGTTCTTC. This translates into CASSGLAGSNEQFF.

The J gene is TRBJ2-1, the V gene TRBV10-1; 14 positions agree with TRBD2. The germline V gene has CDR1 WNHNN and CDR2 SYGVQD (reference sequence). This CDR3 is built from 16 residues. V shed 2 bases and J 7 bases; nucleotides not matched to a gene: 4. CDR3 residues: CASSEPGTSGSNEQFF. CDR3 coding DNA: TGCGCCAGCAGTGAGCCCGGGACTAGCGGGAGTAATGAGCAGTTCTTC.

The chain combines TRBV7-2 with TRBJ2-1; 7 bases line up with TRBD2. The junction had 13 bases not matched to a gene; V was cut back by 8 bases and J by 3 bases. The CDR3 has 16 amino acids. In germline, CDR1 is SGHTA, CDR2 FQGNSA. The CDR3 DNA is TGTGCCAGCGCCCCTGATAGCCAGCGGGACTACAATGAGCAGTTCTTC. Translating it yields CASAPDSQRDYNEQFF. Supplemented by reference TRBV7-2 and TRBJ2-1, the full variable domain reads GAGVSQSPSNKVTEKGKDVELRCDPISGHTALYWYRQSLGQGLEFLIYFQGNSAPDKSGLPSDRFSAERTGGSVSTLTIQRTQQEDSAVYLCASAPDSQRDYNEQFFGPGTRLTVL.

The gene calls are TRBV24-1 and TRBJ1-3, with 9 bases aligning to TRBD1. Germline V gene lookup returns CDR1 KGHDR and CDR2 SFDVKD. The CDR3 has 14 amino acids. With 4 bases clipped from V and 4 bases from J, the junction kept 1 base outside the gene matches. The CDR3 reads CATSEQGAGNTIYF. DNA for the CDR3: TGTGCCACCAGTGAACAGGGGGCAGGAAACACCATATATTTT.

The chain has TRBV20-1 and TRBJ2-1; 9 bases are a match to TRBD2. This CDR3 contains 16 residues. CDR1 and CDR2 (germline): DFQATT, SNEGSKA (reference sequence). The ends lost 3 bases at V and 0 bases at J; junction bases unmatched: 6. CDR3 sequence (DNA): TGCAGTGCTAGTAGCGGGAGTGCGAGCTCCTACAATGAGCAGTTCTTC. Amino acids: CSASSGSASSYNEQFF.

The chain carries TRBV5-6 and TRBJ2-3; possible D gene TRBD2, 5 bases. The ends were cut back, 0 bases at V and 5 bases at J, with 16 bases in the middle. The CDR3 covers 16 residues. Germline CDR1 reads SGHDT; CDR2 reads YYEEEE. The CDR3 DNA is TGTGCCAGCAGCTTGGCGAGGGCTTGGCGTGGAGATACGCAGTATTTT. Protein sequence: CASSLARAWRGDTQYF.

The rearrangement joins TRBV6-5 to TRBJ1-5, with D tentatively TRBD1 (6 bases). Trimming took off 6 bases at V and 7 bases at J, with 16 bases between the two ends. The CDR3 length is 14 residues. CDR1 and CDR2 from the germline V gene are MNHEY and SVGAGI. The CDR3 DNA is TGTGCCAGCAGATGGACAGTCAAGGACCAGCCCCAGCATTTT. Protein sequence: CASRWTVKDQPQHF.

This clone appeared a single time. This rearrangement joins TRBV19 to TRBJ1-2; D not resolved. The CDR3 covers 12 residues. CDR1 LNHDA and CDR2 SQIVND come from the germline V gene (reference sequence). V was clipped by 7 bases and J by 0 bases, with 6 bases between them. The CDR3 region is CASTTANYGYTF. In DNA, the CDR3 is TGTGCCAGTACTACAGCTAACTATGGCTACACCTTC.

The chain has TRBV3-1 (or the pseudogene TRBV3-2) and TRBJ1-2, with 8 positions matching TRBD1. V shed 6 bases and J 7 bases; nucleotides not matched to a gene: 13. Germline values: CDR1 LGHDT, CDR2 YNNKEL (reference sequence). This CDR3 comprises 15 residues. The CDR3 bases are TGTGCCAGCAGACAACTCAGGGGGCGCGCGGTTGGCTACACCTTC. It codes for CASRQLRGRAVGYTF.

The chain couples TRBV6-5 to TRBJ1-2, with TRBD1 matching 8 bases. This CDR3 spans 13 amino acids. Per the germline V gene, CDR1 is MNHEY and CDR2 is SVGAGI. V gave up 6 bases and J gave up 4 bases; unmatched junction bases: 4. CDR3 sequence reads: CASRSDRGYGYTF. DNA for the CDR3: TGTGCCAGCAGATCAGACAGGGGCTATGGCTACACCTTC.

The chain uses TRBV5-1 and TRBJ2-7; D unresolved. The CDR3 loop spans 14 amino acids. V lost 0 bases to trimming and J lost 4 bases, with 11 bases between them. Germline-derived CDR1 and CDR2 are SGHRS and YFSETQ. In DNA, the CDR3 is TGCGCCAGCAGCTTGGGACATTACAAATACGAGCAGTACTTC. The encoded protein is CASSLGHYKYEQYF.

This clone showed up just once. V and J are TRBV24-1 and TRBJ2-1, with D tentatively TRBD1 (6 bases). Trimming left V 3 bases short and J 10 bases short, with 18 bases between. This CDR3 contains 15 residues. Germline lookup yields CDR1 KGHDR and CDR2 SFDVKD. The CDR3 region is CATSDPGQGIGEQFF. The CDR3 DNA sequence: TGTGCCACCAGTGATCCGGGGCAGGGGATCGGGGAGCAGTTCTTC.

V is TRBV3-1 (or the pseudogene TRBV3-2) and J is TRBJ1-5; D not resolved. The CDR3 covers 14 residues. Germline V gene sequence: CDR1 LGHDT, CDR2 YNNKEL (reference sequence). The V gene lost 1 base and the J gene lost 4 bases, with 8 bases spanning the gap. CDR3 DNA: TGTGCCAGCAGCCAAGGTTTCTTGAATCAGCCCCAGCATTTT. It encodes CASSQGFLNQPQHF.

For the CDR3, the DNA is TGTGCCAGCAGCTTAGCGAGGCTAGCGGGAGTTGAGACCCAGTACTTC. This translates into CASSLARLAGVETQYF. This sequence joins TRBV7-6 and TRBJ2-5, with 10 bases matching TRBD2. CDR3 length equals 16 residues. Germline assignment: CDR1 SGHVS and CDR2 FNYEAQ. J lost 5 bases, V lost 0 bases, and 6 bases had no gene match.

V is TRBV7-6 and J is TRBJ2-7; TRBD2 agrees at 11 bases. Trimming cost V 1 base and J 5 bases; bases outside gene matches: 13. The germline V gene encodes CDR1 SGHVS and CDR2 FNYEAQ. The CDR3 covers 18 residues. The CDR3 bases are TGTGCCAGCAGCTTAGGCACTAGCGGGAGATGGCTAGGGGACGAGCAGTACTTC. This encodes CASSLGTSGRWLGDEQYF.

This rearrangement joins TRBV19 to TRBJ1-2, with 9 nucleotides matching TRBD1. Looked up from germline, CDR1 is LNHDA and CDR2 is SQIVND (reference sequence). This CDR3 contains 14 residues. J lost 1 base, V lost 6 bases, and 3 bases had no gene match. The CDR3 DNA reads as TGTGCCAGTAGGGACAGGGGCCTTAACTATGGCTACACCTTC. It encodes CASRDRGLNYGYTF. Full variable domain (rest looked up from reference TRBV19 and TRBJ1-2): DGGITQSPKYLFRKEGQNVTLSCEQNLNHDAMYWYRQDPGQGLRLIYYSQIVNDFQKGDIAEGYSVSREKKESFPLTVTSAQKNPTAFYLCASRDRGLNYGYTFGSGTRLTVV.